Given below is one T cell receptor beta chain in context. The specificity of this receptor is unknown. Base qualities are not provided; no much larger clone lies one nucleotide away. The V and J ends are trimmed by 5 bases and 6 bases, leaving 16 bases between them. CDR1 and CDR2 are drawn from the germline V gene: SGHVS, FQNEAQ. The CDR3 sequence holds 14 residues, the cysteine and phenylalanine included. The CDR3 DNA has 42 bases and is translated from base 1. Collaborating institutions collected whole blood in K2EDTA tubes following their own protocols. For TCRbeta analysis, collaborator samples were shipped as frozen whole blood, as isolated PBMCs, or as DNA extracted from either sample type. This sample is part of a study of blood T cell repertoires in COVID-19 (TCRdb year 2020). Notes on the research overall: The collaborator samples originated in the United States, Italy and Spain and spanned the acute and convalescent phases of COVID-19. Where available, HLA class I and class II types were obtained from metadata supplied by the sample provider rather than from assay-based typing. The samples were drawn from two sources: the first 160 participants of the ongoing ImmuneRACE study, and 950 to 1,500 subjects contributed by 6 global collaborators. A freely available public database, intended as a resource for researchers studying the immune response to SARS-CoV-2, is where the repertoires were released. Subjects who had been exposed to COVID-19, were actively infected with it, or had recovered from it provided the deeply sampled blood TCRbeta repertoires that made up the dataset. A de-identified subject ID, COVID-19 status, age in years and sex were almost always included in the sample metadata. The material from the prospective study consisted of cDNA or gDNA derived from T cells, B-cell-depleted T cells, or PBMCs.

TCRbeta CDR3 regions were amplified from genomic DNA using the immunoSEQ Assay, a bias-controlled multiplex PCR. Under the source paper's analysis protocol: The number of nucleated cells in each sample was estimated by amplification of reference gene primers within the assay. Sequence reads were collapsed and filtered to measure the absolute abundance of every unique TCRbeta CDR3 rearrangement. Productive Simpson clonality was computed per sample as the square root of Simpson's diversity index over productive rearrangements. In TCRdb, the immuneACCESS table is reduced to in-frame sequences with V and J assigned. These tables do not hold every clone; where another copy was compared, an unresolved V gene accounts for under half, and the others remain unexplained. D and trimming come from the DNA, and the V and J calls and clone size come from that table. The sample has fewer than 50,000 clones on record, roughly 90% of them singletons. Of the sample, almost 4% falls within the top ten clones.

Points the paper makes about the study in general: How much clinical and demographic metadata was included differed by source and by participant, and the metadata was provided uncurated.

The rearranged segments are TRBV7-8 and TRBJ1-1; 6 matching bases give a weak D call of TRBD1. The sequencing input was peripheral blood. The sequence derives from a human donor in a cohort sampled during active COVID-19. The CDR3 protein: CASSAQGHSAEAFF. The nucleotides are TGTGCCAGCAGCGCACAGGGTCACAGCGCTGAAGCTTTCTTT.